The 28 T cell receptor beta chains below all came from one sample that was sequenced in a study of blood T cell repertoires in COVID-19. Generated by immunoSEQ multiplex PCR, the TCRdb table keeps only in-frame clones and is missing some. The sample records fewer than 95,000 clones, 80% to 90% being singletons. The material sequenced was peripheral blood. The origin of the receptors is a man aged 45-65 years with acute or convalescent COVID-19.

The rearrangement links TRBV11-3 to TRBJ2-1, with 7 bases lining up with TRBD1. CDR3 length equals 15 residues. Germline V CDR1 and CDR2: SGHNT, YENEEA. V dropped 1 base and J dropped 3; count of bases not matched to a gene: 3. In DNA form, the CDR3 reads TGTGCCAGCAGCTTAGGCAGGGGGAACTACAATGAGCAGTTCTTC. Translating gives CASSLGRGNYNEQFF.

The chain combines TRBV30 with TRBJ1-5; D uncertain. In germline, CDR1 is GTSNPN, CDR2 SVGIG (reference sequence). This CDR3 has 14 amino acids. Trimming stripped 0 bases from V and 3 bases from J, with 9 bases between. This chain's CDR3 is CAWSVTADNQPQHF. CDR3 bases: TGTGCCTGGAGTGTAACGGCGGACAATCAGCCCCAGCATTTT.

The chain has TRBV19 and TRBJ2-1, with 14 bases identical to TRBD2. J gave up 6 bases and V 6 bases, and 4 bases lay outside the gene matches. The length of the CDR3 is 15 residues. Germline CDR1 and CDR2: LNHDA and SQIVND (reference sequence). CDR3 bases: TGTGCCAGTAGCGAGACTAGCGGGGGGGCCAATGAGCAGTTCTTC. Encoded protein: CASSETSGGANEQFF.

CDR3 DNA: TGTGCCAGCTCACCACCGGGGCAGGGAGGAGAAAAACTGTTTTTT. Its protein is CASSPPGQGGEKLFF. This chain links TRBV18 with TRBJ1-4, with D possibly being TRBD1 (5 bases). CDR1 KGHSH and CDR2 LQKENI come from the germline V gene. Between the trimmed V and J ends, which lost 0 bases and 8 bases, there was a span of 13 bases. The CDR3 contains 15 residues.

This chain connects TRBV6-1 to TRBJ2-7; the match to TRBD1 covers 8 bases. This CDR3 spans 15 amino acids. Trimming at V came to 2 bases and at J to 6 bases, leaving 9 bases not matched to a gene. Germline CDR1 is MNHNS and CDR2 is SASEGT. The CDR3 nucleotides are TGTGCCAGCAGTGAAAGGGGGACAGGTATCAGCGAGCAGTACGTC. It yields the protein CASSERGTGISEQYV.

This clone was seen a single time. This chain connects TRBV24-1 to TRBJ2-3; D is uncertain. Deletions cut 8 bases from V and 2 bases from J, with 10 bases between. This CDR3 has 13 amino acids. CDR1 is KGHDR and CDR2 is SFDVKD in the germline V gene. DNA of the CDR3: TGTGCCACCATGGGCCGCGACACAGATACGCAGTATTTT. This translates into CATMGRDTDTQYF.

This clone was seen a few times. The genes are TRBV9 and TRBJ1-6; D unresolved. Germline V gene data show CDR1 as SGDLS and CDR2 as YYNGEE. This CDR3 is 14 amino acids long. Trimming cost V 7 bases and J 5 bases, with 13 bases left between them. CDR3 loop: CASGGLVHNSPLHF. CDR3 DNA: TGTGCCAGCGGAGGGCTGGTCCATAATTCACCCCTCCACTTT.

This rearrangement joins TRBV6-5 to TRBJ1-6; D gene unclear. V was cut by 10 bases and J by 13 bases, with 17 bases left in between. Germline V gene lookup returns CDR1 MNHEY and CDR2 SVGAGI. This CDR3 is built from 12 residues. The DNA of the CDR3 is TGTGCCACCCCACCTCTGTTGGGCCCCCTCCACTTT. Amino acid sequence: CATPPLLGPLHF.

CDR3 DNA: TGTGCCAGCAGCGTAGCAACAGGTGGGGTTTACAATGAGCAGTTCTTC. Protein: CASSVATGGVYNEQFF. The genes are TRBV9 and TRBJ2-1; perhaps TRBD1 as D (5 bases). Germline assignment: CDR1 SGDLS and CDR2 YYNGEE. The CDR3 spans 16 residues. The V gene lost 0 bases and the J gene lost 4 bases, with 14 bases spanning the gap.

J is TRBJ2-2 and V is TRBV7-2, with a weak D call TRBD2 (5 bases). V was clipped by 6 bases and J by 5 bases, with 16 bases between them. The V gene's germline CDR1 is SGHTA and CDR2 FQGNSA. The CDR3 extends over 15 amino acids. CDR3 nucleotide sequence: TGTGCCAGCAGTTTCGATCCGACTAAGACCGGGGAGCTGTTTTTT. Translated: CASSFDPTKTGELFF.

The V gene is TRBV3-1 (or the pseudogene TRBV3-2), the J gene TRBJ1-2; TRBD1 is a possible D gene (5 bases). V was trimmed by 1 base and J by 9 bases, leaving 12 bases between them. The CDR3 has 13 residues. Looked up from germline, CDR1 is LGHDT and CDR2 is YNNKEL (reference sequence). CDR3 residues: CASSQGPQGSYTF. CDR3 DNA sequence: TGTGCCAGCAGCCAAGGTCCGCAGGGTAGCTACACCTTC.

The CDR3 region has the DNA TGTGCCGGGGCGGGACAGGGGTCCTACGAGCAGTACGTC. Translation: CAGAGQGSYEQYV. The chain carries TRBV6-5 and TRBJ2-7, with TRBD1 matching 10 bases. The V segment lost 11 bases and the J segment 1 base; nucleotides outside the gene matches: 5. CDR3 size: 13 residues. The germline CDR1 and CDR2 sequences are MNHEY and SVGAGI.

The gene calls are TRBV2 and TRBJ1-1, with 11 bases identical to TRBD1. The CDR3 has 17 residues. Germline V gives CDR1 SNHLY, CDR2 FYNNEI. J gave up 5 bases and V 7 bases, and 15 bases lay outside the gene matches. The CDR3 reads CASMRGRTGGVGTEAFF. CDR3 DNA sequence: TGTGCCAGCATGAGAGGAAGGACAGGGGGCGTGGGGACTGAAGCTTTCTTT.

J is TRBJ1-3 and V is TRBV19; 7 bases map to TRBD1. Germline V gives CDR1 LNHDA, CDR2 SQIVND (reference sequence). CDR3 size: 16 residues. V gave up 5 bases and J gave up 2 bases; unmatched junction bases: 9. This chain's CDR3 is CASSQKPGTAGNTIYF. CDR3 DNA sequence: TGTGCCAGTAGTCAAAAGCCCGGGACAGCTGGAAACACCATATATTTT.

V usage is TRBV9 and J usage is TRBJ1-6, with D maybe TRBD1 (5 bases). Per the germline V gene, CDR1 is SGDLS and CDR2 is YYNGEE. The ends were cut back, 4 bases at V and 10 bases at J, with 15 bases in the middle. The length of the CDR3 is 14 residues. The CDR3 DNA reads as TGTGCCAGCAGCCCAGACAGCCCCAGCTCACCCCTCCACTTT. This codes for CASSPDSPSSPLHF.

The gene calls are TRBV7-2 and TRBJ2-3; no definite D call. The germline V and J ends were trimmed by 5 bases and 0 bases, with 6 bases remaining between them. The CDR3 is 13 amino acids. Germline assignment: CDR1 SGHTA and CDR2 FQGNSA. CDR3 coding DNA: TGTGCCAGCAGCAAACTAAGCACAGATACGCAGTATTTT. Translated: CASSKLSTDTQYF.

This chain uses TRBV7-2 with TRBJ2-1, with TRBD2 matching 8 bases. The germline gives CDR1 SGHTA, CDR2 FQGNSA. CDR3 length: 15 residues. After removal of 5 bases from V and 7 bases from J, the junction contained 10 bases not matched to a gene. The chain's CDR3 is CASSLTGTSRNEQFF. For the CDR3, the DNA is TGTGCCAGCAGCCTTACCGGGACTAGTCGAAATGAGCAGTTCTTC.

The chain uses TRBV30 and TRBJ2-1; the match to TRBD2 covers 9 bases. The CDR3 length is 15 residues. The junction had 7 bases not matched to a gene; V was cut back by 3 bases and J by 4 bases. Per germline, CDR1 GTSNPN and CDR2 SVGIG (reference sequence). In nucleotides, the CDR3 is TGTGCCTGGAGCCCTCCCAGCGGGGGGTACAATGAGCAGTTCTTC. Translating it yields CAWSPPSGGYNEQFF. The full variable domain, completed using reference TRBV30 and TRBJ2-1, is SQTIHQWPATLVQPVGSPLSLECTVEGTSNPNLYWYRQAAGRGLQLLFYSVGIGQISSEVPQNLSASRPQDRQFILSSKKLLLSDSGFYLCAWSPPSGGYNEQFFGPGTRLTVL.

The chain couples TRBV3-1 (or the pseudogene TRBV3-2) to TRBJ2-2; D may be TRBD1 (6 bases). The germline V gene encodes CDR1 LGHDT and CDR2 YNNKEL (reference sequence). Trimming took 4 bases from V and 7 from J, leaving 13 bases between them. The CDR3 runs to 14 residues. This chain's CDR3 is CASSPSPRGGELFF. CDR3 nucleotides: TGTGCCAGCAGCCCCAGCCCCAGGGGCGGGGAGCTGTTTTTT.

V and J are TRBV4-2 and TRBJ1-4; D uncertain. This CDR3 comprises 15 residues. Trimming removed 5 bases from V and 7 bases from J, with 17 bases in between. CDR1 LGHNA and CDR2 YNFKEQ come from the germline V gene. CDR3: CASSAQTQTGEKLFF. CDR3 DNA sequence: TGTGCCAGCAGCGCCCAGACTCAGACGGGTGAAAAACTGTTTTTT.

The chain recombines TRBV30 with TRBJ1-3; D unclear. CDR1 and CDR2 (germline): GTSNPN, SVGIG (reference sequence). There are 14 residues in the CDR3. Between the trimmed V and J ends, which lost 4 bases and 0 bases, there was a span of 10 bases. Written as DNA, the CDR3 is TGTGCCTGGAAGCAGGCGGGCTCTGGAAACACCATATATTTT. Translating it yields CAWKQAGSGNTIYF.

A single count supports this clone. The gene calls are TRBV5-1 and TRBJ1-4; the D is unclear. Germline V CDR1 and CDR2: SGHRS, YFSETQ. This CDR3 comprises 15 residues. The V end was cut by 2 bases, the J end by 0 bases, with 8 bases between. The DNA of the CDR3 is TGCGCCAGCAGCTTCCAGTTTGCAACTAATGAAAAACTGTTTTTT. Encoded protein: CASSFQFATNEKLFF. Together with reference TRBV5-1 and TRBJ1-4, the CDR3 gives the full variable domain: KAGVTQTPRYLIKTRGQQVTLSCSPISGHRSVSWYQQTPGQGLQFLFEYFSETQRNKGNFPGRFSGRQFSNSRSEMNVSTLELGDSALYLCASSFQFATNEKLFFGSGTQLSVL.

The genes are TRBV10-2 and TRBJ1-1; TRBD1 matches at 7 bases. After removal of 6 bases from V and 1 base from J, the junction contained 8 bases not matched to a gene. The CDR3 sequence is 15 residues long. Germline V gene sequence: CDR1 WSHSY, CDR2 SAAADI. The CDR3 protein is CASSPIDRANTEAFF. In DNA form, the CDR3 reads TGCGCCAGCAGCCCCATCGACAGGGCGAACACTGAAGCTTTCTTT.

This CDR3 reads CASSLIQGYEQYF. Here the CDR3 DNA reads TGTGCCAGCAGTTTAATACAGGGCTACGAGCAGTACTTC. This rearrangement joins TRBV12-3 or TRBV12-4 to TRBJ2-7; D might be TRBD1 (6 bases). V lost 2 bases and J lost 3, with 8 bases in between. This CDR3 has 13 residues.

The CDR3 loop is CASSLTTGGSGTEAFF. CDR3 coding DNA: TGTGCCAGCAGCTTAACGACAGGGGGCAGTGGCACTGAAGCTTTCTTT. The rearrangement uses TRBV7-2 and TRBJ1-1, with 10 bases lining up with TRBD1. The CDR3 loop spans 16 amino acids. The junction had 7 bases not matched to a gene; V was cut back by 2 bases and J by 4 bases. Germline lookup yields CDR1 SGHTA and CDR2 FQGNSA.

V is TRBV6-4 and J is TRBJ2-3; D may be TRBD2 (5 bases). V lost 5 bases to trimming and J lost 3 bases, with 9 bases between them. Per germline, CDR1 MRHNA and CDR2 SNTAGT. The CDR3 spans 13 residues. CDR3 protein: CASSPPGTDTQYF. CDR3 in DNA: TGTGCCAGCAGTCCCCCGGGGACAGATACGCAGTATTTT.

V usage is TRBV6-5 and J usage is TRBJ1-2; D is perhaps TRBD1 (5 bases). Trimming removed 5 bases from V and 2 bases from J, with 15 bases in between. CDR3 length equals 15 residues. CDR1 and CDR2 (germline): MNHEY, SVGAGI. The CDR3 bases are TGTGCCAGCAGTAAGGGCAGGGCCGGGAACTATGGCTACACCTTC. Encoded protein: CASSKGRAGNYGYTF.

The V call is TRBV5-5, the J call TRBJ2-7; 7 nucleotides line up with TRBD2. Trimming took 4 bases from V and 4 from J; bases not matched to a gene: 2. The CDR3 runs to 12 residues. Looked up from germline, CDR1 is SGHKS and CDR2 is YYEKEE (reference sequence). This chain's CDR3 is CASSPRGYEQYV. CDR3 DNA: TGTGCCAGCAGCCCGCGGGGGTACGAGCAGTACGTC.